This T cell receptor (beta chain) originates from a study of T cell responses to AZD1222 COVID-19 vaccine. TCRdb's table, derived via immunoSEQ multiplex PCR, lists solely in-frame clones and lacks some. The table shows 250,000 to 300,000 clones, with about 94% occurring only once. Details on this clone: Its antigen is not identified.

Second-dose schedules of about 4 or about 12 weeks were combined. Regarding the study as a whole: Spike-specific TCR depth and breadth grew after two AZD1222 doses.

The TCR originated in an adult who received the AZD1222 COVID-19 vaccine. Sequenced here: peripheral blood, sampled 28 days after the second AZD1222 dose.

Here the CDR3 reads CATGGDRGSYEQYF. The CDR3 DNA follows: TGTGCCACCGGAGGGGACAGGGGATCCTACGAGCAGTACTTC. The chain is built from TRBV15 and TRBJ2-7; TRBD1 agrees at 10 bases. The germline V gene has CDR1 LNHNV and CDR2 YYDKDF (reference sequence). With 8 bases clipped from V and 1 base from J, the junction kept 5 bases outside the gene matches. The CDR3 sequence is 14 residues long.